A selection of T cell receptor beta chains follows, all from one sample in a study of vaccination effects on CD4 cells after COVID-19. TCRdb keeps only in-frame clones here, not all; method: immunoSEQ multiplex PCR. The repertoire consists of tens of thousands of clones, with around 80% occurring once and the leading ten covering about 3.7%. Their target antigens are unknown. The material sequenced was CD4+ T cells from PBMCs cultured without peptide, taken after COVID-19 vaccination. The receptors shown here come from a human donor who had a prior SARS-CoV-2 infection. Both conserved end residues are trimmed from each CDR3. Clone size is stated in some rows and not others, as once, few, many or a class when expanded.

cdr3_length	clone_size	v_call	j_call	cdr3_aa
14	-	TRBV5-8	TRBJ1-5	ASSLDRDRGNQPQH
11	once	TRBV12-3/TRBV12-4	TRBJ2-1	ASNTLGYNEQF
10	-	TRBV7-9	TRBJ2-7	ASTPGGYEQY
14	-	TRBV5-4	TRBJ2-5	ASSLTKSTVSQTQY
12	few	TRBV29-1	TRBJ2-5	SVVRTGTKETQY
13	-	TRBV10-3	TRBJ1-6	AIRGQGPRDSPLH
12	once	TRBV7-2	TRBJ2-5	ASSSDRGRETQY
15	-	TRBV27	TRBJ2-7	ASSQGRSATDIYEQY
14	-	TRBV7-9	TRBJ2-1	ASSSGRARSYNEQF
12	-	TRBV7-2	TRBJ2-1	ATTRRDGYNEQF
9	-	TRBV5-4	TRBJ2-5	ASSLGGTQY
9	-	TRBV20-1	TRBJ2-1	SAVAYDEQF
13	-	TRBV5-5	TRBJ1-6	ASSLSPREISPLH
14	-	TRBV7-2	TRBJ2-7	ASSLLTSGLPYEQY
11	-	TRBV12-3/TRBV12-4	TRBJ1-2	ASSFSGFDGYT
13	-	TRBV7-2	TRBJ2-3	ASRRLAGLSDTQY
12	once	TRBV6-2/TRBV6-3	TRBJ2-5	ASSPRTSWETQY
14	-	TRBV12-5	TRBJ2-7	ASGLVNRGSSYEQY
13	-	TRBV15	TRBJ2-3	ATRKFTRSTDTQY
14	-	TRBV5-1	TRBJ1-1	ASREGQSHMNTEAF
12	-	TRBV11-3	TRBJ2-7	ASSLFAGYYEQY
17	-	TRBV12-5	TRBJ1-5	ASGLTTGDSLYSNQPQH
12	-	TRBV10-3	TRBJ1-6	AISEKERTGPLH
11	-	TRBV19	TRBJ1-1	ASSIGRFTEAF
13	-	TRBV7-2	TRBJ2-1	ASSLEGLSNNEQF
13	-	TRBV7-7	TRBJ2-5	ASSAGPQGQETQY
14	-	TRBV5-5	TRBJ2-6	ASSPASPSGANVLT
14	-	TRBV7-2	TRBJ1-2	ASSLSGRGSNYGYT
11	-	TRBV5-1	TRBJ1-4	ASSSGTNEKLF
13	-	TRBV4-2	TRBJ1-3	ASSQDGRNGNTIY
13	-	TRBV5-4	TRBJ2-7	ASSPRDRGLYEQY
15	-	TRBV10-3	TRBJ1-4	AISERPQGEPNEKLF
13	-	TRBV25-1	TRBJ2-5	ASSEFSAGGETQY
16	-	TRBV7-9	TRBJ2-1	ASSSLEGRSDSYNEQF